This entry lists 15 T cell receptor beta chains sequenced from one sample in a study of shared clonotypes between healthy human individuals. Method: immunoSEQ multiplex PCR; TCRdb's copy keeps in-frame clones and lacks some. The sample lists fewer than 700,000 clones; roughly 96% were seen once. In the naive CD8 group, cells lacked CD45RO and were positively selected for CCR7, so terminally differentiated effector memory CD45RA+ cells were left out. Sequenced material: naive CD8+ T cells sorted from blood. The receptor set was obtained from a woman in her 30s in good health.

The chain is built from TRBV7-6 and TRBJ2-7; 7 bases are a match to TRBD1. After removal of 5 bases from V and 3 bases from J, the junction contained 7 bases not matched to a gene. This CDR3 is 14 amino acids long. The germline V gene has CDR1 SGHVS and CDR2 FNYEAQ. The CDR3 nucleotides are TGTGCCAGCAGCCCGGGACAGAAAAACTACGAGCAGTACTTC. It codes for CASSPGQKNYEQYF.

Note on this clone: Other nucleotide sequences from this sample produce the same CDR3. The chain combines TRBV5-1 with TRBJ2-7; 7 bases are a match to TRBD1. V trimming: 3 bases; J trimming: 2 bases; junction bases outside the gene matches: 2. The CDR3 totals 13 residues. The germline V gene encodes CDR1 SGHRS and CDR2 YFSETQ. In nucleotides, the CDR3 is TGCGCCAGCAGCTCTGACAGGGCCTACGAGCAGTACTTC. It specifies CASSSDRAYEQYF.

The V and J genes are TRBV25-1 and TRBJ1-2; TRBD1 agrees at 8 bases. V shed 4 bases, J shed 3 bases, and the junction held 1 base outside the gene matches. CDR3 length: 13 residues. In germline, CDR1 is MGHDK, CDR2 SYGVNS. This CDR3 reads CASSAGGYYGYTF. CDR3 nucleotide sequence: TGTGCCAGCAGTGCAGGGGGCTACTATGGCTACACCTTC.

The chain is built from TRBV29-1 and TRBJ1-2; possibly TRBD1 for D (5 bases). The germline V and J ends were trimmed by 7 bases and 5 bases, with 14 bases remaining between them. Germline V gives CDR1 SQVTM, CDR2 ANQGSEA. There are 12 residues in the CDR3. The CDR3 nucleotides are TGCAGCGGGTCGGGGCTTGAGTATGGCTACACCTTC. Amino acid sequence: CSGSGLEYGYTF.

CDR3 bases: TGTGCCAGCAGCGTAGGAGGCGTAAGCTCCTACGAGCAGTACTTC. It codes for CASSVGGVSSYEQYF. The chain uses TRBV9 and TRBJ2-7, with no clear D. Germline V gene lookup returns CDR1 SGDLS and CDR2 YYNGEE. This CDR3 comprises 15 residues. Trimming cost V 0 bases and J 0 bases, with 10 bases left between them.

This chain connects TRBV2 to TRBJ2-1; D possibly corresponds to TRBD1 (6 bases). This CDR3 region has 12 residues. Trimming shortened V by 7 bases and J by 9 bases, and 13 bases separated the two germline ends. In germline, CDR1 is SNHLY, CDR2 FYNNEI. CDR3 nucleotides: TGTGCCAGCACAGTGACAGGATCTGAGCAGTTCTTC. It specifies CASTVTGSEQFF.

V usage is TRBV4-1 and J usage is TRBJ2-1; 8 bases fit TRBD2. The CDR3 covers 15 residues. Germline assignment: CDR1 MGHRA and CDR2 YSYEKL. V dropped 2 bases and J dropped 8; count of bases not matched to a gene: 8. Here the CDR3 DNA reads TGCGCCAGCAGCCAAAGGACTAGCCCGCAAGATGAGCAGTTCTTC. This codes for CASSQRTSPQDEQFF.

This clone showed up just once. CDR3 loop: CASSAGTPNTEAFF. As DNA, the CDR3 is TGTGCCAGCAGCGCCGGGACACCGAACACTGAAGCTTTCTTT. This chain connects TRBV7-8 to TRBJ1-1; tentative D call: TRBD1 (6 bases). From germline, CDR1 is SGHVS and CDR2 FQNEAQ. The CDR3 is 14 residues long. V shed 5 bases and J shed 1 base, with 11 bases lying between them.

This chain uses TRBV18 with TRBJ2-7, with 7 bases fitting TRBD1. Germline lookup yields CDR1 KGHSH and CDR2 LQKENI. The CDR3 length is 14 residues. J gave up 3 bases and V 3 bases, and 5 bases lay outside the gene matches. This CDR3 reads CASSPIDRDYEQYF. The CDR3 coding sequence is TGTGCCAGCTCACCCATAGACAGGGACTACGAGCAGTACTTC.

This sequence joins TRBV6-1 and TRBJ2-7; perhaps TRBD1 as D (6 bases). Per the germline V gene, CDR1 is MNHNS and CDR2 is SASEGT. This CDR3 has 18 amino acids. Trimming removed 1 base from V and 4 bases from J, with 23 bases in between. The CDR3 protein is CASSEGTALMVLLYEQYF. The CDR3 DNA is TGTGCCAGCAGTGAAGGGACAGCCCTCATGGTACTACTATACGAGCAGTACTTC.

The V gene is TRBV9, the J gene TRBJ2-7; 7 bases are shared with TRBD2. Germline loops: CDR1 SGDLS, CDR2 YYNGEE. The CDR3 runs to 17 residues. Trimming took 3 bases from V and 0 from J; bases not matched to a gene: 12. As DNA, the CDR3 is TGTGCCAGCAGCGCAACCGGCGCTAGCGGAAACTCCTACGAGCAGTACTTC. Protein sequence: CASSATGASGNSYEQYF.

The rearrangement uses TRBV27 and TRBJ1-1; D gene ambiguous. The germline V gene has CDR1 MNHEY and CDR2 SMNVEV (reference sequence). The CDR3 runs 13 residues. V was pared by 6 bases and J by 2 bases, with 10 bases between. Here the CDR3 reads CASSPPGNTEAFF. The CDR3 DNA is TGTGCCAGCAGCCCGCCCGGAAACACTGAAGCTTTCTTT.

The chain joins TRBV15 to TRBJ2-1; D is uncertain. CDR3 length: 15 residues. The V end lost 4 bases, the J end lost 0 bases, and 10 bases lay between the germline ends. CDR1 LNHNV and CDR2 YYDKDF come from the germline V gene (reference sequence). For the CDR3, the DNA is TGTGCCACCAGCAATAGTCTTAGCTCCTACAATGAGCAGTTCTTC. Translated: CATSNSLSSYNEQFF. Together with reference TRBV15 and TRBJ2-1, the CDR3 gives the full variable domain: DAMVIQNPRYQVTQFGKPVTLSCSQTLNHNVMYWYQQKSSQAPKLLFHYYDKDFNNEADTPDNFQSRRPNTSFCFLDIRSPGLGDTAMYLCATSNSLSSYNEQFFGPGTRLTVL.

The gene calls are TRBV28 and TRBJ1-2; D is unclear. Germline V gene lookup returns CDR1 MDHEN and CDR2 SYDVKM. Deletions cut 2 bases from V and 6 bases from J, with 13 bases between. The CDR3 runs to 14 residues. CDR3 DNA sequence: TGTGCCAGCAGTTTAGGTCCAGGCGGGGATGGCTACACCTTC. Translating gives CASSLGPGGDGYTF.

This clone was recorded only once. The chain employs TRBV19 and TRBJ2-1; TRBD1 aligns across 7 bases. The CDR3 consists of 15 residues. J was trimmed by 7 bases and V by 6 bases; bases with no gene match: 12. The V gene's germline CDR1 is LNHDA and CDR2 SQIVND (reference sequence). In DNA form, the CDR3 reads TGTGCCAGTAGACACCGGGACAGAGGAGAGAATGAGCAGTTCTTC. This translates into CASRHRDRGENEQFF.